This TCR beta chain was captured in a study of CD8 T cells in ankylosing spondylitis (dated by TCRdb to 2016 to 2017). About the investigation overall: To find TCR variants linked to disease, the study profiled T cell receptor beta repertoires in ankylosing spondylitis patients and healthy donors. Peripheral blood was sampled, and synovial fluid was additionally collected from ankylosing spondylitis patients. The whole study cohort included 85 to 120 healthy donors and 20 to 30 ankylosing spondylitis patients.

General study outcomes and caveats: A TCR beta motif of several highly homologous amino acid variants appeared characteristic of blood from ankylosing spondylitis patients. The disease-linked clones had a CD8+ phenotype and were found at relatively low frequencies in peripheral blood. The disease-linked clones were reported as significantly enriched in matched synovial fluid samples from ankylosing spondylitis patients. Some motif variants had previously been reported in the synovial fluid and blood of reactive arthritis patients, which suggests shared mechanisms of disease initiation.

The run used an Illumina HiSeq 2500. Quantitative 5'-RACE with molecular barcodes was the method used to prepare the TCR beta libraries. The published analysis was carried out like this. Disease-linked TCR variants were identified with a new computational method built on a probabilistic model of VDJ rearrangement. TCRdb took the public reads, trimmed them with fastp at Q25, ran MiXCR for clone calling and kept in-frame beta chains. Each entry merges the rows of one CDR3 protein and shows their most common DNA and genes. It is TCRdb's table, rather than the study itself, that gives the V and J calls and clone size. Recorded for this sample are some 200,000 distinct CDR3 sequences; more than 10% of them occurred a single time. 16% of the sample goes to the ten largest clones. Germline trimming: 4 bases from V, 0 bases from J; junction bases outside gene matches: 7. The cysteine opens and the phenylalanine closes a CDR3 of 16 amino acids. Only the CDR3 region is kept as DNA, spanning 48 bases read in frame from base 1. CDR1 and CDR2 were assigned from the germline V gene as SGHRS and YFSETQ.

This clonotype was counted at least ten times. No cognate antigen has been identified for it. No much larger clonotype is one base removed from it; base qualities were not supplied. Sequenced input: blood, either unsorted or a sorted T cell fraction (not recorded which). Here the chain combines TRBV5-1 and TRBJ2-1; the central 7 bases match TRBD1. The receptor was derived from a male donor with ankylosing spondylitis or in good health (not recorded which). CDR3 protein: CASSQTGSSSYNEQFF. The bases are TGCGCCAGCAGCCAGACAGGGTCAAGCTCCTACAATGAGCAGTTCTTC.